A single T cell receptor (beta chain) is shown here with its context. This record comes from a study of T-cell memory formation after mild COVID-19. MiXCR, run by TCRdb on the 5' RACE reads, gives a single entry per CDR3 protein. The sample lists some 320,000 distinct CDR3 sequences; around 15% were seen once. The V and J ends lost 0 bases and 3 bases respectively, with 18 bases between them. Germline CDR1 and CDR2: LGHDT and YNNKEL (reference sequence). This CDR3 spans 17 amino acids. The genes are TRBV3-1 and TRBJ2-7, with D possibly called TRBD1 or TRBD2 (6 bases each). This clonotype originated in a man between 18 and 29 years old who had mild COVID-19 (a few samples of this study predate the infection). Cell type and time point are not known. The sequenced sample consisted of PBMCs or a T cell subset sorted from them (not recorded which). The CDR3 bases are TGTGCCAGCAGCCAAGACCTGGGGGGCAGGCGCGGCTACGAGCAGTACTTC. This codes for CASSQDLGGRRGYEQYF.